This T cell receptor beta chain was sequenced for a study of shared clonotypes between healthy human individuals. Study as a whole: Three plates were used per donor for CD4 naive, three for CD4 memory, two for CD8 naive and one for CD8 memory. Study-wide points: Four donors had 5% to 6% of their naive CD4 clonotypes in common. Read depth was anticipated to influence clonotype sharing among donors.

The assay was immunoSEQ multiplex PCR, and TCRdb's table has in-frame clones only and misses some. This table has roughly 2.6 million clones, more than 90% appearing once. As concerns this clone: Antigen specificity is unknown.

The V and J ends lost 3 bases and 3 bases respectively, with 8 bases between them. Germline V lookup: CDR1 SGHAT, CDR2 FQNNGV. CDR3 size: 13 residues. This TCR derives from a man aged 18 to 29 in good health. Input material: naive CD4+ T cells sorted from blood. The sample's subset: CD45RA+ positively selected. J is TRBJ2-5 and V is TRBV11-2; D may be TRBD2 (5 bases). The CDR3 DNA is TGTGCCAGCAGCTTTACTAGAAAAGAGACCCAGTACTTC. It specifies CASSFTRKETQYF.